This T cell receptor beta chain appears in the sequencing data of a study of blood T cell repertoires in COVID-19. The overall study: The United States, Italy and Spain were the sources of the acute and convalescent COVID-19 samples.

This clone was counted once. In the study's own analysis: Reference gene primer amplification gave nucleated cell count estimates. Assay: immunoSEQ multiplex PCR; the TCRdb copy retains only in-frame clones and omits some. V and J calls and clone size are copied from that table; D and trimming were computed from the DNA. The sample carries roughly 120,000 clones, about 85% recorded once. Per germline, CDR1 SGHNT and CDR2 YYREEE (reference sequence). J was trimmed by 3 bases and V by 5 bases; bases with no gene match: 10. CDR3 length: 16 amino acids. Seattle patient enrollment occurred during active infection, with longitudinal follow-up thereafter.

Sequencing was done on a sample of peripheral blood. V is TRBV5-4 and J is TRBJ2-3, with TRBD2 identical over 9 bases. This sequence was found in a woman aged 55 to 70 with COVID-19, enrolled during active disease. CDR3 bases: TGTGCCAGCAGTAACACGCGGGGGGGCGAGACAGATACGCAGTATTTT. Residues: CASSNTRGGETDTQYF.